Listed here is a single T cell receptor beta chain. Its specificity is unknown. The record originates from a study of early T cells in non-severe SARS-CoV-2 infection. In the study overall: It was bulk RNA from unsorted whole blood that was sequenced, and the chains were unpaired. Overall study findings and caveats: VDJdb matching skewed toward anti-spike CD8 responses, missing private and CD4 specificities.

The library protocol tagged individual cDNA molecules with unique molecular identifiers. Each CDR3 protein is one row after TCRdb ran MiXCR on the 5' RACE reads. Of about 30,000 distinct CDR3 sequences in the sample, approximately 5.2% were seen once. The CDR3 length is 16 residues. Germline V CDR1 and CDR2: LNHNV, YYDKDF (reference sequence). Trimming pared 1 base from V and 3 bases from J, leaving 13 bases between. The rearrangement joins TRBV15 to TRBJ1-5, with D uncertain. This sequence was found in an adult who was a healthcare worker with PCR-confirmed SARS-CoV-2 infection or an uninfected control (not recorded which). The specimen was whole blood. The CDR3 is CATSRGQNSVNQPQHF. In DNA, the CDR3 is TGTGCCACCAGCAGAGGACAAAATTCGGTCAATCAGCCCCAGCATTTT.